Listed here are 7 T cell receptor beta chains from one sample, sequenced in a study of blood T cell dynamics during melanoma immunotherapy. Sample time point: week 3, after first cycle of checkpoint inhibitor. Repertoires were generated with immunoSEQ multiplex PCR, while TCRdb's copy carries only in-frame clones and drops some. The sample holds about 6,000 clones, around 80% seen once. The specimen was blood, collected from a patient treated with checkpoint blockade. The receptors shown here come from a human donor with melanoma.

This CDR3 reads CASSGTRRADTQYF. The CDR3 DNA follows: TGTGCCAGCAGTGGGACCCGAAGGGCAGATACGCAGTATTTT. This rearrangement joins TRBV27 to TRBJ2-3; D may correspond to TRBD1 or TRBD2 (5 bases each). V was trimmed by 5 bases and J by 4 bases, leaving 13 bases between them. Germline V CDR1 and CDR2: MNHEY, SMNVEV (reference sequence). CDR3 length: 14 residues.

V gene TRBV5-4 combines with J gene TRBJ2-2; D remains ambiguous. The V gene lost 1 base and the J gene lost 7 bases, with 11 bases spanning the gap. The germline V gene has CDR1 SGHNT and CDR2 YYREEE (reference sequence). This CDR3 contains 14 residues. The CDR3 sequence: CASSLTDLGGELFF. Here the CDR3 DNA reads TGTGCCAGCAGCTTGACGGACCTGGGCGGGGAGCTGTTTTTT.

This sequence joins TRBV11-2 and TRBJ2-7; 7 nucleotides agree with TRBD1. Germline-derived CDR1 and CDR2 are SGHAT and FQNNGV. V trimming: 10 bases; J trimming: 2 bases; junction bases outside the gene matches: 14. The CDR3 covers 15 residues. The CDR3 DNA reads as TGTGCCACCTCTCTAGGACCCACAGGGGCCTACGAGCAGTACTTC. It encodes CATSLGPTGAYEQYF.

The V call is TRBV11-2, the J call TRBJ2-7, with D perhaps assigned TRBD1 or TRBD2 (5 bases each). Germline loops: CDR1 SGHAT, CDR2 FQNNGV. The V end lost 4 bases, the J end lost 0 bases, and 13 bases lay between the germline ends. The CDR3 is 15 residues long. The CDR3 region has the DNA TGTGCCAGCAGCTCCGTAGGGACCAGCTCCTACGAGCAGTACTTC. It specifies CASSSVGTSSYEQYF.

The rearrangement uses TRBV5-8 and TRBJ2-3, with 9 bases identical to TRBD1. V was pared by 5 bases and J by 0 bases, with 13 bases of the junction left unmatched. The CDR3 length is 18 residues. The germline gives CDR1 SGHTS, CDR2 YDEGEE. The CDR3 DNA follows: TGTGCCAGCAGACGGGGGACAGGGTATTCTCCTAGCACAGATACGCAGTATTTT. Protein product: CASRRGTGYSPSTDTQYF.

The chain's CDR3 is CASSPGTGEGGEFF. CDR3 coding DNA: TGTGCCAGCTCACCAGGGACAGGGGAAGGAGGCGAGTTCTTC. V and J are TRBV18 and TRBJ2-1; 10 bases fit TRBD1. The CDR3 extends over 14 amino acids. CDR1 and CDR2 (germline): KGHSH, LQKENI. Trimming removed 2 bases from V and 14 bases from J; junction bases left unmatched: 9.

This rearrangement joins TRBV4-1 to TRBJ1-3, with D uncertain. Trimming stripped 0 bases from V and 4 bases from J, with 13 bases between. The CDR3 has 16 amino acids. Germline V lookup: CDR1 MGHRA, CDR2 YSYEKL. DNA for the CDR3: TGCGCCAGCAGCCAAGAACGGGCTAGTTCAGGAAACACCATATATTTT. Its protein is CASSQERASSGNTIYF.